The 26 T cell receptor beta chains listed next were all sequenced from one sample in a study of blood T cell repertoires in COVID-19. TCRdb's copy holds only in-frame clones and misses some; the assay was immunoSEQ multiplex PCR. The sample contains about 200,000 clones, around nine tenths of which appear only once. Sequences were obtained from peripheral blood. The source is a man aged 18 to 35 with active or convalescent COVID-19.

The rearrangement links TRBV7-2 to TRBJ1-1; TRBD1 is a possible D gene (6 bases). V dropped 7 bases and J dropped 1 base, with 16 bases sitting between them. From germline, CDR1 is SGHTA and CDR2 FQGNSA. The CDR3 totals 15 residues. The CDR3 DNA reads TGTGCCAGCACCCCGAGGGGGGGGAGGAACACTGAAGCTTTCTTT. Its protein product is CASTPRGGRNTEAFF.

V is TRBV5-1 and J is TRBJ1-2; tentatively, D is TRBD1 (6 bases). The CDR3 runs to 15 residues. The germline V and J ends were trimmed by 4 bases and 5 bases, with 18 bases remaining between them. Per the germline V gene, CDR1 is SGHRS and CDR2 is YFSETQ. This chain's CDR3 is CASSPGGGAGYGYTF. CDR3 DNA sequence: TGCGCCAGCAGCCCGGGTGGGGGCGCAGGATATGGCTACACCTTC.

V usage is TRBV6-5 and J usage is TRBJ2-2; no clear D. The CDR3 extends over 15 amino acids. Trimming pared 0 bases from V and 4 bases from J, leaving 9 bases between. Germline-derived CDR1 and CDR2 are MNHEY and SVGAGI. For the CDR3, the DNA is TGTGCCAGCAGTTACTCAGCCCTACCCACCGGGGAGCTGTTTTTT. Translation: CASSYSALPTGELFF.

This chain uses TRBV7-3 with TRBJ1-1, with TRBD1 as a possible D gene (5 bases). Germline CDR1 reads SGHTA; CDR2 reads FQGTGA. The CDR3 has 13 amino acids. V lost 5 bases and J lost 1, with 8 bases in between. The CDR3 coding sequence is TGTGCCAGCAGCGTAGACAGGAACACTGAAGCTTTCTTT. Translating gives CASSVDRNTEAFF.

This chain links TRBV7-2 with TRBJ2-1, with 12 bases identical to TRBD2. CDR3 length: 19 residues. The V gene end was trimmed by 5 bases and the J gene end by 3 bases; junction bases not matched to a gene: 14. The germline V gene has CDR1 SGHTA and CDR2 FQGNSA. In DNA form, the CDR3 reads TGTGCCAGCAGCCCCACCCCTTGGCTAGCGGGAGGGAACTACAATGAGCAGTTCTTC. The encoded protein is CASSPTPWLAGGNYNEQFF.

V is TRBV21-1 and J is TRBJ2-1; whether TRBD1, the table's D call, matches the DNA was not checked. TRBV21-1 has pseudogene status. CDR3 size: 16 residues. Here the CDR3 reads CASSKAPGTGARAQFF. The CDR3 nucleotides are TGTGCCAGCAGCAAAGCCCCCGGGACAGGGGCTCGGGCGCAGTTCTTC.

V is TRBV9 and J is TRBJ2-1; 9 nucleotides agree with TRBD1. Germline assignment: CDR1 SGDLS and CDR2 YYNGEE. V lost 4 bases, J lost 10 bases, and 12 bases stayed unmatched. The CDR3 is 15 residues long. CDR3 region: CASSISGTGTREQFF. As DNA, the CDR3 is TGTGCCAGCAGCATATCCGGGACAGGGACGAGGGAGCAGTTCTTC.

The gene calls are TRBV4-2 and TRBJ2-7, with 11 nucleotides matching TRBD1. The germline V gene has CDR1 LGHNA and CDR2 YNFKEQ. The V gene end was trimmed by 3 bases and the J gene end by 5 bases; junction bases not matched to a gene: 9. This CDR3 is built from 16 residues. CDR3 coding DNA: TGTGCCAGCAGCCACGCATCCGGGACAGGGGGAAACGAGCAGTACTTC. It yields the protein CASSHASGTGGNEQYF.

The chain links TRBV27 to TRBJ2-1; 12 nucleotides agree with TRBD2. With 1 base clipped from V and 9 bases from J, the junction kept 10 bases outside the gene matches. The CDR3 consists of 17 residues. CDR1 and CDR2 (germline): MNHEY, SMNVEV (reference sequence). CDR3 bases: TGTGCCAGCAGTTTATTACTAGCGGGAGGCTGGACGGGTGAGCAGTTCTTC. Protein sequence: CASSLLLAGGWTGEQFF.

In DNA form, the CDR3 reads TGTGCCACCACTCGCGGGGGGGATACGAACACCGGGGAGCTGTTTTTT. The encoded protein is CATTRGGDTNTGELFF. The chain carries TRBV24-1 and TRBJ2-2; 9 bases are shared with TRBD2. CDR1 is KGHDR and CDR2 is SFDVKD in the germline V gene. This CDR3 contains 16 residues. Trimming removed 8 bases from V and 0 bases from J; junction bases left unmatched: 6.

This sequence joins TRBV30 and TRBJ1-4; D possibly corresponds to TRBD1 (5 bases). V lost 0 bases to trimming and J lost 14 bases, with 19 bases between them. This CDR3 comprises 14 residues. Germline V CDR1 and CDR2: GTSNPN, SVGIG (reference sequence). The CDR3 protein is CAWSVRHAQTVLFF. For the CDR3, the DNA is TGTGCCTGGAGTGTACGTCACGCTCAGACAGTGCTGTTTTTT.

A word on this clone: Other DNA sequences in this sample translate to the same CDR3. The genes are TRBV3-1 (or the pseudogene TRBV3-2) and TRBJ1-5; D is uncertain. The CDR3 covers 14 residues. Germline CDR1 reads LGHDT; CDR2 reads YNNKEL (reference sequence). Deletions cut 0 bases from V and 4 bases from J, with 7 bases between. The CDR3 coding sequence is TGTGCCAGCAGCCAAGATAGCGGGAATCAGCCCCAGCATTTT. This translates into CASSQDSGNQPQHF.

V is TRBV18 and J is TRBJ2-7; D perhaps matches TRBD2 (6 bases). The CDR3 covers 17 residues. The germline V gene encodes CDR1 KGHSH and CDR2 LQKENI. Deletions cut 4 bases from V and 2 bases from J, with 21 bases between. The CDR3 loop is CASSHPLGSTGAYEQYF. Here the CDR3 DNA reads TGTGCCAGCTCACACCCCCTCGGGTCGACGGGGGCCTACGAGCAGTACTTC.

Concerning this clone itself: Other DNA sequences in the same sample also yield this CDR3. This rearrangement joins TRBV12-3 or TRBV12-4 to TRBJ1-1; D uncertain. Deletions cut 2 bases from V and 1 base from J, with 5 bases between. CDR3 length: 13 amino acids. CDR3 loop: CASSLTENTEAFF. The CDR3 DNA reads as TGTGCCAGCAGTTTAACAGAGAACACTGAAGCTTTCTTT.

The table lists this clone with a count of one. This CDR3 reads CASSGGTEQFF. CDR3 DNA sequence: TGTGCCAGCAGTGGAGGGACAGAGCAGTTCTTC. V usage is TRBV2 and J usage is TRBJ2-1, with a possible D match to TRBD1 (6 bases). The V gene lost 4 bases and the J gene lost 10 bases, with 8 bases spanning the gap. CDR3 length: 11 amino acids. CDR1 and CDR2 from the germline V gene are SNHLY and FYNNEI.

The chain couples TRBV6-6 to TRBJ2-5; 7 nucleotides line up with TRBD2. The V gene's germline CDR1 is MNHNY and CDR2 SVGAGI (reference sequence). Germline trimming cut 2 bases from V and 5 bases from J; bases unmatched to any gene: 2. The CDR3 is made up of 13 amino acids. DNA of the CDR3: TGTGCCAGCAGTTACGTGGGAGGGGAGACCCAGTACTTC. As protein: CASSYVGGETQYF.

This chain connects TRBV11-2 to TRBJ1-6, with unresolved D. CDR1 is SGHAT, CDR2 FQNNGV, per germline. The CDR3 consists of 12 residues. Trimming took off 7 bases at V and 9 bases at J, with 10 bases between the two ends. The CDR3 protein is CASTNRGSPLHF. The CDR3 nucleotides are TGTGCCAGCACCAACCGGGGTTCACCCCTCCACTTT.

This chain links TRBV4-1 with TRBJ2-2; 11 bases agree with TRBD1. Germline trimming cut 3 bases from V and 6 bases from J; bases unmatched to any gene: 3. The CDR3 has 15 residues. Germline V gene sequence: CDR1 MGHRA, CDR2 YSYEKL. CDR3 DNA: TGCGCCAGCAGCCAGGGACAGGGGGAGGCCGGGGAGCTGTTTTTT. This translates into CASSQGQGEAGELFF.

The chain carries TRBV5-4 and TRBJ2-7; 8 nucleotides match TRBD2. The CDR3 runs to 14 residues. Germline V CDR1 and CDR2: SGHNT, YYREEE (reference sequence). J lost 3 bases, V lost 4 bases, and 6 bases had no gene match. The CDR3 protein is CASSISGGRYEQYF. In DNA form, the CDR3 reads TGTGCCAGCAGCATAAGCGGGGGACGCTACGAGCAGTACTTC. Full variable domain (remainder filled in from reference TRBV5-4 and TRBJ2-7): ETGVTQSPTHLIKTRGQQVTLRCSSQSGHNTVSWYQQALGQGPQFIFQYYREEENGRGNFPPRFSGLQFPNYSSELNVNALELDDSALYLCASSISGGRYEQYFGPGTRLTVT.

This rearrangement joins TRBV5-1 to TRBJ1-2; D gene uncertain. Germline assignment: CDR1 SGHRS and CDR2 YFSETQ. This CDR3 has 13 residues. Trimming cost V 0 bases and J 3 bases, with 6 bases left between them. The CDR3 bases are TGCGCCAGCAGCTTGGACACATACTATGGCTACACCTTC. It specifies CASSLDTYYGYTF.

The chain has TRBV10-3 and TRBJ1-1; tentative D call: TRBD1 (6 bases). The CDR3 covers 14 residues. Germline lookup yields CDR1 ENHRY and CDR2 SYGVKD. Trimming cost V 5 bases and J 0 bases, with 10 bases left between them. The CDR3 DNA sequence: TGTGCCATCAGTACAGACAGGATGAACACTGAAGCTTTCTTT. This encodes CAISTDRMNTEAFF.

This chain links TRBV9 with TRBJ1-2; 7 bases align to TRBD1. Unmatched junction bases numbered 5, after V lost 0 bases and J lost 3 bases. This CDR3 contains 15 residues. Germline-derived CDR1 and CDR2 are SGDLS and YYNGEE. The CDR3: CASSVASTGDYGYTF. DNA of the CDR3: TGTGCCAGCAGCGTAGCTTCAACAGGGGACTATGGCTACACCTTC.

This chain connects TRBV27 to TRBJ1-1; D unclear. The CDR3 has 13 residues. The ends were cut back, 2 bases at V and 1 base at J, with 5 bases in the middle. CDR1 and CDR2 (germline): MNHEY, SMNVEV (reference sequence). CDR3 nucleotides: TGTGCCAGCAGTTTAACGGGGAACACTGAAGCTTTCTTT. Protein: CASSLTGNTEAFF.

The rearrangement joins TRBV7-8 to TRBJ1-5, with TRBD1 matching over 7 bases. The germline V gene has CDR1 SGHVS and CDR2 FQNEAQ. The CDR3 has 15 amino acids. Unmatched junction bases numbered 7, after V lost 5 bases and J lost 3 bases. The CDR3 reads CASSPDRVNNQPQHF. CDR3 DNA sequence: TGTGCCAGCAGCCCCGACAGGGTGAACAATCAGCCCCAGCATTTT. Full variable domain (remainder filled in from reference TRBV7-8 and TRBJ1-5): GAGVSQSPRYKVAKRGQDVALRCDPISGHVSLFWYQQALGQGPEFLTYFQNEAQLDKSGLPSDRFFAERPEGSVSTLKIQRTQQEDSAVYLCASSPDRVNNQPQHFGDGTRLSIL.

The rearrangement links TRBV19 to TRBJ2-1; 11 nucleotides align to TRBD2. V shed 6 bases, J shed 5 bases, and the junction held 3 bases outside the gene matches. In germline, CDR1 is LNHDA, CDR2 SQIVND (reference sequence). The CDR3 runs 14 residues. The CDR3 spells CASSLAGGHNEQFF. CDR3 sequence (DNA): TGTGCCAGTAGCCTAGCGGGAGGACACAATGAGCAGTTCTTC.

The rearrangement joins TRBV7-9 to TRBJ2-7; 12 bases are a match to TRBD1. The CDR3 is made up of 15 amino acids. Germline V CDR1 and CDR2: SEHNR, FQNEAQ (reference sequence). V gave up 3 bases and J gave up 5 bases; unmatched junction bases: 5. Written as DNA, the CDR3 is TGTGCCAGCAGCTTTTTGGGACAGGGGGCCAACGAGCAGTACTTC. Residues: CASSFLGQGANEQYF.